This TCR beta chain came from a study of blood T cell repertoires in COVID-19. Whole-study context: Italy, Spain and the United States were the sources of the convalescent and acute COVID-19 samples. Sources were T cells, B-cell-depleted T cells, or PBMCs; the material itself was cDNA or gDNA.

Per the original methods: Reference gene primer amplification gave nucleated cell count estimates. Sequencing was performed with immunoSEQ multiplex PCR; in TCRdb, only in-frame clones are kept and a portion is missing. The DNA gave D and trimming, while V, J and clone size come from that table. Of some 220,000 clones listed, approximately 80% are singletons. Trimming stripped 4 bases from V and 9 bases from J, with 16 bases between. From germline, CDR1 is LGHDT and CDR2 YNNKEL (reference sequence). This CDR3 comprises 14 residues. Sequenced material: peripheral blood. The rearrangement joins TRBV3-1 (or the pseudogene TRBV3-2) to TRBJ2-1; a possible D gene is TRBD2 (6 bases). The source of this sequence is a human donor in a cohort sampled during active COVID-19. CDR3 sequence: CASSLGTSPGEQFF. CDR3 nucleotide sequence: TGTGCCAGCAGCCTAGGGACTTCTCCGGGTGAGCAGTTCTTC.